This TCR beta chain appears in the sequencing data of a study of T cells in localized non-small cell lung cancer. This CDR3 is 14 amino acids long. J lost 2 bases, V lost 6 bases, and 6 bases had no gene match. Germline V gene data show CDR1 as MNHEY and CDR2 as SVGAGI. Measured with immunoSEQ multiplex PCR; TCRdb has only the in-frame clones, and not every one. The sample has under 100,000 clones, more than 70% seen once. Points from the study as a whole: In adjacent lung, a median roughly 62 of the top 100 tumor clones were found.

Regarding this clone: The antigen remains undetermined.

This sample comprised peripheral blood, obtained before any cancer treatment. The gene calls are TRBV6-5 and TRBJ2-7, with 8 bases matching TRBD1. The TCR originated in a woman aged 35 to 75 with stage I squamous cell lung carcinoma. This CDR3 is CASRPPGGPYEQYF. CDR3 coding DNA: TGTGCCAGCAGACCCCCAGGGGGCCCCTACGAGCAGTACTTC.